What follows are 10 T cell receptor beta chains derived from one specimen sequenced in a study of T cells in Graves' hyperthyroidism and ophthalmopathy. RNA transcripts yielded amplified TCR beta CDR3 regions. HTBI primers drove first-round RT-PCR of the TCR CDR3. TCRdb fed the multiplex PCR reads into MiXCR, producing one record per CDR3 protein. Of 250,000 or so distinct CDR3 sequences in the sample, less than 15% were seen once. Sequencing used blood. Receptor source: a woman aged 35 to 49 with Graves' hyperthyroidism that later progressed to Graves' ophthalmopathy.

This clonotype has ten or more counts. The V gene is TRBV27, the J gene TRBJ2-3; TRBD2 matches at 9 bases. With V trimmed by 3 bases and J by 0 bases, 7 bases remained unmatched. CDR1 MNHEY and CDR2 SMNVEV come from the germline V gene (reference sequence). The CDR3 totals 17 residues. This CDR3 reads CASSLKAGGPSTDTQYF. The CDR3 coding sequence is TGTGCCAGCAGTTTGAAGGCGGGAGGGCCTAGCACAGATACGCAGTATTTT.

This clonotype was recorded at least ten times. This sequence joins TRBV28 and TRBJ2-5, with 9 positions matching TRBD1. The germline V gene has CDR1 MDHEN and CDR2 SYDVKM. The J segment lost 9 bases and the V segment lost 5 bases, leaving 7 bases of the junction unmatched. CDR3 length: 13 residues. The CDR3 DNA reads TGTGCCAGCAGTGCTACAGGGGGCGGGGCCCAGTACTTC. Protein sequence: CASSATGGGAQYF.

This clonotype showed up many times. V is TRBV7-9 and J is TRBJ2-3; TRBD2 agrees at 11 bases. Germline V gene sequence: CDR1 SEHNR, CDR2 FQNEAQ (reference sequence). V shed 4 bases, J shed 6 bases, and the junction held 6 bases outside the gene matches. The CDR3 runs 15 residues. The CDR3 region is CASSSLAGVSDTQYF. The CDR3 DNA reads TGTGCCAGCAGCTCACTAGCGGGAGTTTCCGATACGCAGTATTTT.

There are many counts of this clonotype. The chain carries TRBV27 and TRBJ2-1, with TRBD2 identical over 9 bases. The CDR3 is made up of 15 amino acids. Germline V gene data show CDR1 as MNHEY and CDR2 as SMNVEV (reference sequence). Trimming at V came to 7 bases and at J to 2 bases, leaving 6 bases not matched to a gene. CDR3 nucleotides: TGTGCCAGCAACTCCAGACTAGCGGCCTACAATGAGCAGTTCTTC. Amino acid sequence: CASNSRLAAYNEQFF.

The chain employs TRBV28 and TRBJ2-1; D may be TRBD1 or TRBD2 (5 bases each). Germline V gives CDR1 MDHEN, CDR2 SYDVKM. V was shortened by 10 bases and J by 7 bases, with 23 bases between the two germline ends. The CDR3 totals 15 residues. DNA of the CDR3: TGTGCCACCAGGGACCGGGCCGTCCGGATTAATGAGCAGTTCTTC. It encodes CATRDRAVRINEQFF.

This clonotype has a handful of counts. This chain connects TRBV15 to TRBJ2-2; 7 nucleotides align to TRBD1. V dropped 1 base and J dropped 3; count of bases not matched to a gene: 5. The CDR3 totals 16 residues. Germline V gives CDR1 LNHNV, CDR2 YYDKDF (reference sequence). CDR3 sequence reads: CATSRGLQGYTGELFF. The CDR3 nucleotides read TGTGCCACCAGCAGAGGATTACAGGGGTACACCGGGGAGCTGTTTTTT.

This clonotype occurred many times. The chain couples TRBV28 to TRBJ1-1; D is uncertain. This CDR3 has 14 amino acids. Per germline, CDR1 MDHEN and CDR2 SYDVKM. The ends were cut back, 3 bases at V and 7 bases at J, with 15 bases in the middle. CDR3: CASSFPDGWGEAFF. CDR3 nucleotides: TGTGCCAGCAGTTTTCCTGACGGTTGGGGTGAAGCTTTCTTT. The variable domain in full, completed from reference TRBV28 and TRBJ1-1, reads DVKVTQSSRYLVKRTGEKVFLECVQDMDHENMFWYRQDPGLGLRLIYFSYDVKMKEKGDIPEGYSVSREKKERFSLILESASTNQTSMYLCASSFPDGWGEAFFGQGTRLTVV.

This clonotype occurred many times. The chain is built from TRBV5-4 and TRBJ2-2; 11 bases agree with TRBD2. This CDR3 contains 15 residues. Trimming cost V 4 bases and J 7 bases; bases outside gene matches: 6. Per germline, CDR1 SGHNT and CDR2 YYREEE (reference sequence). This CDR3 is CASSVPSGGRGELFF. The CDR3 nucleotides read TGTGCCAGCAGCGTTCCTAGCGGGGGGCGCGGGGAGCTGTTTTTT.

The chain joins TRBV5-6 to TRBJ2-2, with D possibly matching TRBD1 (5 bases). V lost 6 bases, J lost 0 bases, and 15 bases lay in between. The CDR3 has 16 amino acids. From germline, CDR1 is SGHDT and CDR2 YYEEEE. CDR3 sequence (DNA): TGTGCCAGCAACTTCTACAGGAGCTCGAACACCGGGGAGCTGTTTTTT. Protein product: CASNFYRSSNTGELFF.

This clonotype was counted many times. The J gene is TRBJ1-1, the V gene TRBV28, with D unresolved. Germline CDR1 MDHEN, CDR2 SYDVKM. The CDR3 covers 14 residues. The germline V and J ends were trimmed by 8 bases and 0 bases, with 13 bases remaining between them. The CDR3 loop reads CASRPHSMNTEAFF. CDR3 sequence (DNA): TGTGCCAGCCGCCCACACTCGATGAACACTGAAGCTTTCTTT.